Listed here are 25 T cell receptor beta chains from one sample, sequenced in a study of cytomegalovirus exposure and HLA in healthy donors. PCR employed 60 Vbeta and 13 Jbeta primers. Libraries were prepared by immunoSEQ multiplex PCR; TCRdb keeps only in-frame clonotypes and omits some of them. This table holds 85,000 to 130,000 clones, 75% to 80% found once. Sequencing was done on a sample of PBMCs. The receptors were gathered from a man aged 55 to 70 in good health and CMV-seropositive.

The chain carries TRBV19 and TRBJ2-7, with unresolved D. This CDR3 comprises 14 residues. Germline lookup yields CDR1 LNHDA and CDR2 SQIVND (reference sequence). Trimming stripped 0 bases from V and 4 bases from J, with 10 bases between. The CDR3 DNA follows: TGTGCCAGTAGTATAGATCTATCGAGGTACGAGCAGTACTTC. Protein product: CASSIDLSRYEQYF. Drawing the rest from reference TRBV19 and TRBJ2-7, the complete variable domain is DGGITQSPKYLFRKEGQNVTLSCEQNLNHDAMYWYRQDPGQGLRLIYYSQIVNDFQKGDIAEGYSVSREKKESFPLTVTSAQKNPTAFYLCASSIDLSRYEQYFGPGTRLTVT.

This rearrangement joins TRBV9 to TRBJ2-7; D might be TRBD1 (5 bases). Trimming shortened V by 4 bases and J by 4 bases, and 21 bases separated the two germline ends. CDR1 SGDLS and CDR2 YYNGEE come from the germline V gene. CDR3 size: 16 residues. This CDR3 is CASSPRAGMGPYEQYF. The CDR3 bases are TGTGCCAGCAGCCCACGAGCAGGGATGGGGCCTTACGAGCAGTACTTC.

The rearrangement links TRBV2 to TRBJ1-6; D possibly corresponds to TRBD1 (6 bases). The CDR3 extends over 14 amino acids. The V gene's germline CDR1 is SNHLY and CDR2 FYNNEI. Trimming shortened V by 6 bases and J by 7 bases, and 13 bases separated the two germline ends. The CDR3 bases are TGTGCCAGCAGCACCGGGACAAGAAATTCACCCCTCCACTTT. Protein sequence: CASSTGTRNSPLHF.

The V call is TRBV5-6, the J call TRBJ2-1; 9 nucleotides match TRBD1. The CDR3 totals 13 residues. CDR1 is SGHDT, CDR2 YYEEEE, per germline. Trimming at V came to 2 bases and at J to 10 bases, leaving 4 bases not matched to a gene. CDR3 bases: TGTGCCAGCAGCTTTACAGGGGGCGCGGAGCAGTTCTTC. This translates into CASSFTGGAEQFF.

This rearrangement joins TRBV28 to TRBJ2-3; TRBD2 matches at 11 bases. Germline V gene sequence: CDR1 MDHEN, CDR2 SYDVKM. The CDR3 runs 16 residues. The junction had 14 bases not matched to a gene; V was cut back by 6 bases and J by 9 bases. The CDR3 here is CASSPGTSGPLGTQYF. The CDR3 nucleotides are TGTGCCAGCAGCCCAGGGACTAGCGGACCACTTGGGACGCAGTATTTT.

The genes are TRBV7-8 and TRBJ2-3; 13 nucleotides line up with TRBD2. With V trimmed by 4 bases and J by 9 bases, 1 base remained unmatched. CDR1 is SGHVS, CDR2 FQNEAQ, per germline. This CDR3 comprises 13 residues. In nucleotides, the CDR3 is TGTGCCAGCAGCTGGACTAGCGGGGGAACGCAGTATTTT. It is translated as CASSWTSGGTQYF.

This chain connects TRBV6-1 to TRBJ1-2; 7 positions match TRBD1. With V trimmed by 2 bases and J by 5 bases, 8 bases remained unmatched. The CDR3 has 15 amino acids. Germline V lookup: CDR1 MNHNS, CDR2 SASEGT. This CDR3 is CASSERYKGAYGYTF. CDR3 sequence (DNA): TGTGCCAGCAGTGAAAGGTACAAGGGGGCGTATGGCTACACCTTC.

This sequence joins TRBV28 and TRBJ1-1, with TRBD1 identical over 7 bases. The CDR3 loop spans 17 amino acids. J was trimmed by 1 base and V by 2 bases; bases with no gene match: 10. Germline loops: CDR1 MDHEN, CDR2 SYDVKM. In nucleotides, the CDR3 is TGTGCCAGCAGTTTAGGATCAGGGGGTTCGGGGAACACTGAAGCTTTCTTT. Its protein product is CASSLGSGGSGNTEAFF.

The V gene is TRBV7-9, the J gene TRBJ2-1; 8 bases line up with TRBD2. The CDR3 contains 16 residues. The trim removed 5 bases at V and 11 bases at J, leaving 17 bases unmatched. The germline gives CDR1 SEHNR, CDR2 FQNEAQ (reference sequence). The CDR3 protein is CASSPRVAGLTMKQFF. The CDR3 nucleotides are TGTGCCAGCAGCCCAAGGGTAGCGGGGCTTACAATGAAGCAGTTCTTC.

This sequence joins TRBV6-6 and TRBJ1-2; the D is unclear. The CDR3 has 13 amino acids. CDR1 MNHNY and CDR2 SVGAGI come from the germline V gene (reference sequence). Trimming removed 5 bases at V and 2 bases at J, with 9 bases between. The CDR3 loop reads CASSPPENYGYTF. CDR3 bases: TGTGCCAGCAGTCCACCGGAGAACTATGGCTACACCTTC.

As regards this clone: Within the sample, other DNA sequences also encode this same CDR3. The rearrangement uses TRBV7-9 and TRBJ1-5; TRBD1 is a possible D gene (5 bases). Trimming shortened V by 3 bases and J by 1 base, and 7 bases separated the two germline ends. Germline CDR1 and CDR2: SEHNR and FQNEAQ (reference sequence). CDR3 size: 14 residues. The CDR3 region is CASSLGQSNQPQHF. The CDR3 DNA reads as TGTGCCAGCAGCTTGGGGCAGAGCAATCAGCCCCAGCATTTT. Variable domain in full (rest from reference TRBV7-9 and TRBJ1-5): DTGVSQNPRHKITKRGQNVTFRCDPISEHNRLYWYRQTLGQGPEFLTYFQNEAQLEKSRLLSDRFSAERPKGSFSTLEIQRTEQGDSAMYLCASSLGQSNQPQHFGDGTRLSIL.

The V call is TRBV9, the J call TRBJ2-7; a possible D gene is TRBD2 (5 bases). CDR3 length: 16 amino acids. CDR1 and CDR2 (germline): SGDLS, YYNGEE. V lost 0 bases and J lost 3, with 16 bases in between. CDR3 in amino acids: CASSVVWRVRDYEQYF. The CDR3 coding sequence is TGTGCCAGCAGCGTAGTATGGCGGGTCAGAGACTACGAGCAGTACTTC.

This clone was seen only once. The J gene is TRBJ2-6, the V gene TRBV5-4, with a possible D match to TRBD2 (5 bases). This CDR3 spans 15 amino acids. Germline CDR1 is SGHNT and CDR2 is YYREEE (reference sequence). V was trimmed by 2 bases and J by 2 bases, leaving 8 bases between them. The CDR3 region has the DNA TGTGCCAGCAGCTTATGGGGAGCTGGGGCCAACGTCCTGACTTTC. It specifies CASSLWGAGANVLTF. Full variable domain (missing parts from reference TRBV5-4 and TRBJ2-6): ETGVTQSPTHLIKTRGQQVTLRCSSQSGHNTVSWYQQALGQGPQFIFQYYREEENGRGNFPPRFSGLQFPNYSSELNVNALELDDSALYLCASSLWGAGANVLTFGAGSRLTVL.

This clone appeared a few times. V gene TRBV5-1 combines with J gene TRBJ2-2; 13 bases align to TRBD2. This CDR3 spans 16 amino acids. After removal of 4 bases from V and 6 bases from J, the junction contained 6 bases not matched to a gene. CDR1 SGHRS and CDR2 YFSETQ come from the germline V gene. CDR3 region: CASSPGLAGDSGELFF. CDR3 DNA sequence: TGCGCCAGCAGCCCAGGACTAGCGGGGGATTCCGGGGAGCTGTTTTTT.

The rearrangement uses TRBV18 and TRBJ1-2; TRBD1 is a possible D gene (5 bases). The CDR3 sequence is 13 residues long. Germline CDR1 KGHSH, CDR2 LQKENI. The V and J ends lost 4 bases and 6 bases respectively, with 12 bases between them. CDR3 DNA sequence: TGTGCCAGCTCACGGGACTCCAGAGATGGCTACACCTTC. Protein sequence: CASSRDSRDGYTF.

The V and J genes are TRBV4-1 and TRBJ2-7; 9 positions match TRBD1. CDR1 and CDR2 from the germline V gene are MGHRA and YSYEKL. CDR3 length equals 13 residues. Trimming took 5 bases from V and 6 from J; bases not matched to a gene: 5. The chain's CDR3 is CASSYRDRAEQYF. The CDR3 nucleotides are TGCGCCAGCAGCTACCGGGACAGGGCCGAGCAGTACTTC.

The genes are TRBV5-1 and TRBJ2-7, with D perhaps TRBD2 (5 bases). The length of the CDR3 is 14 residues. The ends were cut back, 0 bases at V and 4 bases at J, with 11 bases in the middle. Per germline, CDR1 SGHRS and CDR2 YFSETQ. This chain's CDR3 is CASSLASFDYEQYF. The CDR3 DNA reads TGCGCCAGCAGCTTGGCTAGCTTTGATTACGAGCAGTACTTC.

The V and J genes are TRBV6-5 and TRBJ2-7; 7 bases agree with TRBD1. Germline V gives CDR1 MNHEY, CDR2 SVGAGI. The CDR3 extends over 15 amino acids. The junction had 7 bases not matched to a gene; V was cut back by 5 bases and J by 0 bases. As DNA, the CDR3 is TGTGCCAGCAGTCAAACAGGGGTCCCCTCCTACGAGCAGTACTTC. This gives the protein CASSQTGVPSYEQYF.

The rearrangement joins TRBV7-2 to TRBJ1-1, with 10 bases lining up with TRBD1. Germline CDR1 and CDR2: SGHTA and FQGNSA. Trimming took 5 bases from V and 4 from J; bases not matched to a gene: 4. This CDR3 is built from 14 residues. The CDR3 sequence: CASSQGQGVTEAFF. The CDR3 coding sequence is TGTGCCAGCAGCCAAGGACAGGGGGTCACTGAAGCTTTCTTT.

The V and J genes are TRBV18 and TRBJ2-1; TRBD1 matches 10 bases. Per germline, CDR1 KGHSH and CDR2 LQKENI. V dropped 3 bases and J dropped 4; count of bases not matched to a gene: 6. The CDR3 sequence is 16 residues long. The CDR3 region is CASSPPDRGLYNEQFF. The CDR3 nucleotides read TGTGCCAGCTCACCCCCCGACAGGGGGCTGTACAATGAGCAGTTCTTC.

The CDR3 region has the DNA TGCGCCAGCAGCTTGGCCAATCGGGGGGTCAACAATGAGCAGTTCTTC. It translates to CASSLANRGVNNEQFF. The chain couples TRBV5-1 to TRBJ2-1, with TRBD2 identical over 7 bases. The germline gives CDR1 SGHRS, CDR2 YFSETQ. V dropped 0 bases and J dropped 5; count of bases not matched to a gene: 8. This CDR3 is built from 16 residues.

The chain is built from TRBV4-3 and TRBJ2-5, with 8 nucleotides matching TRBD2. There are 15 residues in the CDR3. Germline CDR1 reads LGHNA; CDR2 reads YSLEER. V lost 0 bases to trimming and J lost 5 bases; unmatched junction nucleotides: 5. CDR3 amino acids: CASSQDRGGSETQYF. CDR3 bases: TGCGCCAGCAGCCAAGACCGGGGGGGGTCGGAGACCCAGTACTTC.

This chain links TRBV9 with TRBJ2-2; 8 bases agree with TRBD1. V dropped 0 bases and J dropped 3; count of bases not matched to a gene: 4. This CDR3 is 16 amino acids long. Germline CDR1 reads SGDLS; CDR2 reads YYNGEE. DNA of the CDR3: TGTGCCAGCAGCGTAGCGCAGGGGGCTTACACCGGGGAGCTGTTTTTT. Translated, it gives CASSVAQGAYTGELFF.

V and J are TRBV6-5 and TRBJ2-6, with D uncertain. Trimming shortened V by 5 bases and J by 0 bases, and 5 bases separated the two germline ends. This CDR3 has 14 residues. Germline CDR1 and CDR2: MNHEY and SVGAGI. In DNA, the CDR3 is TGTGCCAGCAGTGACAACTCTGGGGCCAACGTCCTGACTTTC. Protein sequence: CASSDNSGANVLTF.

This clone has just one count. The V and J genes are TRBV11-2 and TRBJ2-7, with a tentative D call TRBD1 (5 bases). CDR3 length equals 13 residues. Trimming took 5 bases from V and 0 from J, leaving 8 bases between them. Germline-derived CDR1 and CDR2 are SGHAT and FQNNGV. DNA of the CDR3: TGTGCCAGCAGCCGACAGAGCTCCTACGAGCAGTACTTC. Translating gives CASSRQSSYEQYF.